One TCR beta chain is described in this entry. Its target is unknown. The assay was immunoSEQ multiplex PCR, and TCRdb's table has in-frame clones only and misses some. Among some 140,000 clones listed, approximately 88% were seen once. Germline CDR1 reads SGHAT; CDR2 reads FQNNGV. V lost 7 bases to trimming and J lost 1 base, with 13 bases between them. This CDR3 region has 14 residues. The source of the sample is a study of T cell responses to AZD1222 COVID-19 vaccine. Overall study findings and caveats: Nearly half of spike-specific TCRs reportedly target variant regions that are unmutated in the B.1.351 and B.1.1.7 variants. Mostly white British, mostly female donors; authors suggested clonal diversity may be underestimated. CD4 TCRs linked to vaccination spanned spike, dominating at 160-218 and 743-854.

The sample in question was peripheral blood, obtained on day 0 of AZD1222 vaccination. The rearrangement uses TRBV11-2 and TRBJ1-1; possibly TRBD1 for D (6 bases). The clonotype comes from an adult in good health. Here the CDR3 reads CASTFRGGNTEAFF. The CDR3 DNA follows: TGTGCCAGCACCTTCCGAGGGGGGAACACTGAAGCTTTCTTT.